A selection of T cell receptor beta chains follows, all from one sample in a study of T cell changes during pregnancy in multiple sclerosis. This table comes from immunoSEQ multiplex PCR, and its TCRdb copy is limited to in-frame clones, with some not included. Of roughly 63,000 clones in the sample, about 92% were seen once. The input for sequencing was peripheral blood, taken in the second trimester of pregnancy. These TCRs come from a female donor in good health, enrolled as a control in a pregnancy study. CDR3s include the opening cysteine and the closing phenylalanine or tryptophan. Fields, in order: J gene, D gene, V gene, clone size, CDR3 DNA, CDR3 protein. D genes are given only for firm matches. Size tells how often a clone was seen (once, few, many) or the class of an expanded clone, and some rows leave it out.

j_gene: TRBJ1-5
d_gene: -
v_gene: TRBV2
abundance: -
CDR3nt: TGTGCCAGCCGACCGACCCGGGATGGGCCCCAGCATTTT
CDR3aa: CASRPTRDGPQHF

j_gene: TRBJ1-1
d_gene: -
v_gene: TRBV25-1
abundance: -
CDR3nt: TGTGCCAGCAGTGATCGGGGGTCTCGCAACACTGAAGCTTTCTTT
CDR3aa: CASSDRGSRNTEAFF

j_gene: TRBJ2-5
d_gene: TRBD2
v_gene: TRBV28
abundance: -
CDR3nt: TGTGCCAGCAGGGACGGCGGGGGAGAAGAGACCCAGTACTTC
CDR3aa: CASRDGGGEETQYF

j_gene: TRBJ2-1
d_gene: TRBD2
v_gene: TRBV30
abundance: -
CDR3nt: TGTGCCTGGACCCCACTAGCGGAGGGTGAGCAGTTCTTC
CDR3aa: CAWTPLAEGEQFF

j_gene: TRBJ2-4
d_gene: TRBD2
v_gene: TRBV2
abundance: -
CDR3nt: TGTGCCAGCAGTGCTAGCGGCCCGAACAAAAACATTCAGTACTTC
CDR3aa: CASSASGPNKNIQYF

j_gene: TRBJ2-7
d_gene: -
v_gene: TRBV7-9
abundance: -
CDR3nt: TGTGCCAGCAGCCCTAACCAGAGGGGACTCGCACCCTACGAGCAGTACTTC
CDR3aa: CASSPNQRGLAPYEQYF

j_gene: TRBJ1-4
d_gene: -
v_gene: TRBV28
abundance: -
CDR3nt: TGTGCCAGCAGTTTGGCAAGTCTTACCGCAACTAATGAAAAACTGTTTTTT
CDR3aa: CASSLASLTATNEKLFF

j_gene: TRBJ2-1
d_gene: -
v_gene: TRBV28
abundance: -
CDR3nt: TGTGCCAGCAGTTTGCAGGGCTTTGAGCAGTTCTTC
CDR3aa: CASSLQGFEQFF

j_gene: TRBJ1-1
d_gene: -
v_gene: TRBV6-1
abundance: -
CDR3nt: TGTGCCAGCAGTGAAGACAGGGCGCCGAACACTGAAGCTTTCTTT
CDR3aa: CASSEDRAPNTEAFF

j_gene: TRBJ2-3
d_gene: TRBD2
v_gene: TRBV28
abundance: once
CDR3nt: TGTGCCAGCGCGACTAGCGGGGCTAGCACAGATACGCAGTATTTT
CDR3aa: CASATSGASTDTQYF

j_gene: TRBJ2-6
d_gene: -
v_gene: TRBV5-4
abundance: -
CDR3nt: TGTGCCAGCAGCGGAGGGGACTCTGGGGCCAACGTCCTGACTTTC
CDR3aa: CASSGGDSGANVLTF

j_gene: TRBJ1-2
d_gene: -
v_gene: TRBV5-6
abundance: -
CDR3nt: TGTGCCAGCAGTAACAGGGTTTGGGATGGCTACACCTTC
CDR3aa: CASSNRVWDGYTF

j_gene: TRBJ1-1
d_gene: -
v_gene: TRBV12-2
abundance: -
CDR3nt: TGTGCAAGTCGCTTAGAGGGACAGCGTATGAACACTGAAGCTTTCTTT
CDR3aa: CASRLEGQRMNTEAFF

j_gene: TRBJ2-7
d_gene: TRBD2
v_gene: TRBV11-1
abundance: -
CDR3nt: TGTGCCAGCAGCCACCCAGGACTAGCCCAAGGAGACGAGCAGTACTTC
CDR3aa: CASSHPGLAQGDEQYF

j_gene: TRBJ2-7
d_gene: TRBD1
v_gene: TRBV28
abundance: -
CDR3nt: TGTGCCAGCAGTTCTACCGGGACAGGGACCTACGAGCAGTACTTC
CDR3aa: CASSSTGTGTYEQYF

j_gene: TRBJ1-4
d_gene: -
v_gene: TRBV10-3
abundance: -
CDR3nt: TGTGCCATCAGTGAGTCTTCCGGGGTGACTAATGAAAAACTGTTTTTT
CDR3aa: CAISESSGVTNEKLFF